This T cell receptor (beta chain) was recovered during a study of T cells after yellow fever vaccination. The study's findings and limits: Though weaker, the secondary response peaked faster, on day 5 versus 15. Subsequent booster samples again held most clones from primary vaccination (96% CD4, about 85% CD8). A minor fraction of clonotypes spanned both CD4 and CD8 compartments.

Making TCR cDNA involved 5'RACE template switching, which added UMIs and a universal primer site. TCRdb re-analysed the 5' RACE reads in MiXCR, keeping a single row per CDR3 protein. The top ten clones hold 20% to 25% of a sample with about 330,000 distinct CDR3 sequences, 4.1% of them seen once. Trimming left V 3 bases short and J 12 bases short, with 9 bases between. Germline assignment: CDR1 SEHNR and CDR2 FQNEAQ (reference sequence). The CDR3 runs to 11 residues. Within the sample, this clonotype is medium-sized. Its specificity is unknown. V is TRBV7-9 and J is TRBJ2-1; the D is unclear. The sample in question was PBMCs, obtained 5 days after the yellow fever booster vaccination. The TCR sequence derives from a man aged 18 to 35 who received the YFV17D yellow fever vaccine. CDR3 residues: CASSFNRRQFF. DNA of the CDR3: TGTGCCAGCAGCTTCAATCGGAGGCAGTTCTTC.